These 28 T cell receptor beta chains originate from one sample sequenced in a study of T cells in Graves' hyperthyroidism and ophthalmopathy. RNA transcripts gave rise to amplified TCR beta CDR3 regions. First-round RT-PCR targeting the TCR CDR3 was performed with the HTBI primer set. TCRdb recomputed calls from the multiplex PCR reads with MiXCR, one row per CDR3 protein. The table lists about 640,000 distinct CDR3 sequences, approximately 15% of them singletons. Sequencing was carried out using blood. These TCRs come from a woman in her forties or fifties with Graves' ophthalmopathy.

This clonotype was seen a handful of times. V usage is TRBV28 and J usage is TRBJ1-1; unclear D gene. Germline V gene lookup returns CDR1 MDHEN and CDR2 SYDVKM. CDR3 length: 13 residues. Trimming pared 4 bases from V and 1 base from J, leaving 7 bases between. The CDR3 bases are TGTGCCAGCAGTTCGCTTGGGAACACTGAAGCTTTCTTT. Amino acids: CASSSLGNTEAFF. Full variable domain (outside the CDR3, taken from reference TRBV28 and TRBJ1-1): DVKVTQSSRYLVKRTGEKVFLECVQDMDHENMFWYRQDPGLGLRLIYFSYDVKMKEKGDIPEGYSVSREKKERFSLILESASTNQTSMYLCASSSLGNTEAFFGQGTRLTVV.

The rearrangement joins TRBV9 to TRBJ1-5; D is unclear. The CDR3 loop spans 15 amino acids. CDR1 and CDR2 (germline): SGDLS, YYNGEE. The V and J ends lost 3 bases and 0 bases respectively, with 10 bases between them. This chain's CDR3 is CASSASGYSNQPQHF. The CDR3 coding sequence is TGTGCCAGCAGCGCCTCCGGATATAGCAATCAGCCCCAGCATTTT.

This clonotype was seen at least ten times. The chain is built from TRBV20-1 and TRBJ2-5, with D perhaps being TRBD1 or TRBD2 (5 bases each). The germline V gene has CDR1 DFQATT and CDR2 SNEGSKA (reference sequence). CDR3 size: 11 residues. In nucleotides, the CDR3 is TGCGGCGGGCGTAGGGGAGAGACCCAGTACTTC. Its translation: CGGRRGETQYF.

Many counts were recorded for this clonotype. CDR3 sequence: CASSFGTGAVSYGYTF. In DNA, the CDR3 is TGTGCCAGCAGTTTCGGTACAGGGGCGGTTTCCTATGGCTACACCTTC. The chain links TRBV12-3 or TRBV12-4 to TRBJ1-2; the match to TRBD1 covers 7 bases. There are 16 residues in the CDR3. V was clipped by 3 bases and J by 4 bases; unmatched bases: 11.

A few counts support this clonotype. The chain uses TRBV19 and TRBJ2-7; a possible D gene is TRBD2 (6 bases). Trimming shortened V by 3 bases and J by 0 bases, and 15 bases separated the two germline ends. Germline V CDR1 and CDR2: LNHDA, SQIVND (reference sequence). The CDR3 length is 16 residues. CDR3 nucleotide sequence: TGTGCCAGTAGTATCGGGTCCGGGAGTCACTCCTACGAGCAGTACTTC. Protein: CASSIGSGSHSYEQYF.

V gene TRBV27 combines with J gene TRBJ2-5; the match to TRBD2 covers 14 bases. The length of the CDR3 is 18 residues. V shed 0 bases and J 4 bases; nucleotides not matched to a gene: 7. Germline CDR1 reads MNHEY; CDR2 reads SMNVEV (reference sequence). The CDR3 nucleotides read TGTGCCAGCAGTTTATCCCGGGGACTAGCGGGGGAGGGAGAGACCCAGTACTTC. Translation: CASSLSRGLAGEGETQYF.

Ten or more counts support this clonotype. The chain carries TRBV7-3 and TRBJ2-1; 11 bases map to TRBD2. The V gene end was trimmed by 2 bases and the J gene end by 8 bases; junction bases not matched to a gene: 11. Looked up from germline, CDR1 is SGHTA and CDR2 is FQGTGA. The CDR3 extends over 17 amino acids. As DNA, the CDR3 is TGTGCCAGCAGCTTAGGTCGACGGACTAGCGGGTGGGATGAGCAGTTCTTC. It yields the protein CASSLGRRTSGWDEQFF.

This clonotype was recorded at least ten times. The chain couples TRBV20-1 to TRBJ2-4; 8 bases match TRBD2. The V and J ends lost 3 bases and 1 base, in that order; junction bases with no gene match: 5. Germline CDR1 DFQATT, CDR2 SNEGSKA (reference sequence). CDR3 size: 15 residues. This chain's CDR3 is CSASGRALAKNIQYF. The CDR3 region has the DNA TGCAGTGCTAGCGGGAGGGCCCTCGCCAAAAACATTCAGTACTTC.

This clonotype was observed at least ten times. The genes are TRBV28 and TRBJ2-2; 10 bases are a match to TRBD1. CDR3 length: 16 residues. Losses at the gene ends were 7 bases for V and 4 bases for J; bases not matched to a gene: 9. From germline, CDR1 is MDHEN and CDR2 SYDVKM. DNA of the CDR3: TGTGCCAGCACCTTGGACAGGGGGTTAGGCACCGGGGAGCTGTTTTTT. It yields the protein CASTLDRGLGTGELFF. Using reference TRBV28 and TRBJ2-2 for the parts outside the CDR3, the full variable domain is DVKVTQSSRYLVKRTGEKVFLECVQDMDHENMFWYRQDPGLGLRLIYFSYDVKMKEKGDIPEGYSVSREKKERFSLILESASTNQTSMYLCASTLDRGLGTGELFFGEGSRLTVL.

V and J are TRBV19 and TRBJ1-2; TRBD1 aligns across 10 bases. Germline V lookup: CDR1 LNHDA, CDR2 SQIVND (reference sequence). V was pared by 6 bases and J by 4 bases, with 8 bases of the junction left unmatched. This CDR3 is built from 15 residues. The chain's CDR3 is CASRRDRGAFYGYTF. CDR3 in DNA: TGTGCCAGTAGACGGGACAGGGGCGCTTTCTATGGCTACACCTTC. Looking up the rest from reference TRBV19 and TRBJ1-2 gives the full variable domain: DGGITQSPKYLFRKEGQNVTLSCEQNLNHDAMYWYRQDPGQGLRLIYYSQIVNDFQKGDIAEGYSVSREKKESFPLTVTSAQKNPTAFYLCASRRDRGAFYGYTFGSGTRLTVV.

This clonotype was recorded a few times. V is TRBV7-9 and J is TRBJ2-3, with TRBD2 matching over 10 bases. The germline V gene has CDR1 SEHNR and CDR2 FQNEAQ (reference sequence). This CDR3 has 16 residues. V lost 5 bases, J lost 3 bases, and 8 bases stayed unmatched. CDR3: CASSPPGLASTDTQYF. CDR3 DNA: TGTGCCAGCAGCCCACCGGGACTAGCGTCGACAGATACGCAGTATTTT.

Only one count was recorded for this clonotype. A much bigger clone sits one base away, suggesting this may be a read error. This rearrangement joins TRBV15 to TRBJ1-5; D possibly corresponds to TRBD1 (6 bases). This CDR3 spans 15 amino acids. CDR1 and CDR2 from the germline V gene are LNHNV and YYDKDF (reference sequence). CDR3 bases: TGTGCCACCCGCAGCGGGACAAGGGGGAATCAGCCCCAGCATTTT. It translates to CATRSGTRGNQPQHF.

Concerning this clonotype itself: This could be a read error, since a much larger clone is one nucleotide away. The chain employs TRBV6-1 and TRBJ1-3, with 7 positions matching TRBD1. This CDR3 spans 15 amino acids. Germline V gene sequence: CDR1 MNHNS, CDR2 SASEGT. The V and J ends lost 6 bases and 0 bases, in that order; junction bases with no gene match: 5. The CDR3 here is CASSPDRPSGNTIYF. As DNA, the CDR3 is TGTGCCAGCAGCCCGGACAGGCCCTCTGGAAACACCATATATTTT.

The table lists this clonotype with many counts. The rearrangement joins TRBV20-1 to TRBJ1-6; maybe TRBD1 (5 bases). Trimming removed 5 bases from V and 9 bases from J, with 14 bases in between. The germline CDR1 and CDR2 sequences are DFQATT and SNEGSKA (reference sequence). The CDR3 is 13 residues long. The CDR3 DNA follows: TGCAGTGCTCACAGAAGCAGGGCTTCACCCCTCCACTTT. Residues: CSAHRSRASPLHF.

This clonotype has at least ten counts. The chain employs TRBV10-3 and TRBJ2-3; D is undetermined. V lost 7 bases to trimming and J lost 3 bases, with 17 bases between them. CDR3 length: 15 residues. Germline CDR1 and CDR2: ENHRY and SYGVKD. CDR3 nucleotides: TGTGCCATCAATAGTGTCCCCGCGGATACAGATACGCAGTATTTT. Protein: CAINSVPADTDTQYF.

This clonotype was counted at least ten times. The chain couples TRBV3-1 to TRBJ2-3; 9 nucleotides align to TRBD1. Germline lookup yields CDR1 LGHDT and CDR2 YNNKEL (reference sequence). The CDR3 is 15 amino acids. Trimming at V came to 3 bases and at J to 1 base, leaving 2 bases not matched to a gene. CDR3: CASSQWTGGTDTQYF. DNA of the CDR3: TGTGCCAGCAGCCAGTGGACAGGGGGCACAGATACGCAGTATTTT.

This clonotype was seen many times. The chain combines TRBV10-3 with TRBJ2-7, with 14 bases that match TRBD2. This CDR3 contains 16 residues. Germline lookup yields CDR1 ENHRY and CDR2 SYGVKD. J was trimmed by 3 bases and V by 4 bases; bases with no gene match: 5. The CDR3 sequence is CAISGGLAGAYYEQYF. The DNA for the CDR3 is TGTGCCATCAGTGGGGGACTAGCGGGAGCCTACTACGAGCAGTACTTC.

In the case of this clonotype: A single base separates this from a much larger clone, so it may be a read error. The chain carries TRBV28 and TRBJ2-7; 10 bases are shared with TRBD1. CDR3 length: 14 residues. The V gene's germline CDR1 is MDHEN and CDR2 SYDVKM. The CDR3 DNA sequence: TGTGCCAGCAGTCCATCGGGACAGGGGCCCGAGCAGCACTTC. The encoded protein is CASSPSGQGPEQHF.

This clonotype appeared many times. The chain carries TRBV20-1 and TRBJ2-7, with 8 bases matching TRBD2. V trimming: 3 bases; J trimming: 2 bases; junction bases outside the gene matches: 6. The CDR3 runs to 14 residues. Germline V gives CDR1 DFQATT, CDR2 SNEGSKA (reference sequence). For the CDR3, the DNA is TGCAGTGCTAGCCCCTTGGGACTAGCCTACGAGCAGTACTTC. Protein sequence: CSASPLGLAYEQYF.

V gene TRBV29-1 combines with J gene TRBJ2-7; TRBD1 matches 10 bases. The length of the CDR3 is 13 residues. Per germline, CDR1 SQVTM and CDR2 ANQGSEA. As DNA, the CDR3 is TGCATCGTGAACCGGGACAGGGGACGCGAGCAGTACTTC. It is translated as CIVNRDRGREQYF.

This clonotype came up many times. The V gene is TRBV20-1, the J gene TRBJ2-1; 16 bases map to TRBD2. There are 15 residues in the CDR3. Trimming cost V 6 bases and J 6 bases; bases outside gene matches: 5. Germline loops: CDR1 DFQATT, CDR2 SNEGSKA (reference sequence). The CDR3 here is CSATGTSGRVNEQFF. The CDR3 DNA sequence: TGCAGTGCGACCGGGACTAGCGGGAGGGTCAATGAGCAGTTCTTC.

This clonotype was counted at least ten times. The rearrangement links TRBV12-3 or TRBV12-4 to TRBJ2-7; 8 nucleotides agree with TRBD1. The ends lost 3 bases at V and 7 bases at J; junction bases unmatched: 8. CDR3 size: 14 residues. The chain's CDR3 is CASSLGQVRREQYF. CDR3 coding DNA: TGTGCCAGCAGTTTGGGACAGGTTCGGCGAGAGCAGTACTTC.

The V gene is TRBV6-2 or TRBV6-3, the J gene TRBJ2-3; D unresolved. This CDR3 comprises 14 residues. Trimming stripped 4 bases from V and 2 bases from J, with 10 bases between. Germline V CDR1 and CDR2: MNHEY, SVGEGT. In nucleotides, the CDR3 is TGTGCCAGCAGTTTCCTCTTTAACACAGATACGCAGTATTTT. Protein sequence: CASSFLFNTDTQYF.

This clonotype was recorded at least ten times. J is TRBJ2-1 and V is TRBV15, with 9 bases identical to TRBD2. V lost 0 bases and J lost 4; bases outside the gene matches: 7. The CDR3 covers 17 residues. Per germline, CDR1 LNHNV and CDR2 YYDKDF (reference sequence). In DNA, the CDR3 is TGTGCCACCAGCAGAGATTATAGCGGGAGTTTATACAATGAGCAGTTCTTC. Translation gives CATSRDYSGSLYNEQFF.

This clonotype was seen at least ten times. CDR3 protein: CASRVGQEAFF. DNA of the CDR3: TGTGCCAGCAGAGTGGGACAGGAAGCTTTCTTT. This chain uses TRBV28 with TRBJ1-1; 7 nucleotides align to TRBD1. This CDR3 is built from 11 residues. Germline V gene lookup returns CDR1 MDHEN and CDR2 SYDVKM. The V gene end was trimmed by 6 bases and the J gene end by 8 bases; junction bases not matched to a gene: 3.

V gene TRBV7-3 combines with J gene TRBJ2-2; no definite D call. Germline lookup yields CDR1 SGHTA and CDR2 FQGTGA. The CDR3 sequence is 16 residues long. V was pared by 0 bases and J by 1 base, with 9 bases between. The CDR3 here is CASSLTFRGNTGELFF. In DNA, the CDR3 is TGTGCCAGCAGCTTAACGTTTCGCGGGAACACCGGGGAGCTGTTTTTT.

This clonotype was seen at least ten times. J is TRBJ2-7 and V is TRBV3-1; the D is unclear. CDR3 size: 12 residues. Trimming took 4 bases from V and 3 from J, leaving 7 bases between them. The germline V gene has CDR1 LGHDT and CDR2 YNNKEL (reference sequence). The DNA for the CDR3 is TGTGCCAGCAGCCGTAGTCTCTACGAGCAGTACTTC. Protein product: CASSRSLYEQYF.

A few counts support this clonotype. J is TRBJ2-2 and V is TRBV29-1; D is possibly TRBD1 (5 bases). There are 15 residues in the CDR3. V was clipped by 5 bases and J by 3 bases, with 16 bases between them. Germline V gives CDR1 SQVTM, CDR2 ANQGSEA. This CDR3 is CSVRVSDTYTGELFF. For the CDR3, the DNA is TGCAGCGTTAGAGTCTCGGACACCTACACCGGGGAGCTGTTTTTT.